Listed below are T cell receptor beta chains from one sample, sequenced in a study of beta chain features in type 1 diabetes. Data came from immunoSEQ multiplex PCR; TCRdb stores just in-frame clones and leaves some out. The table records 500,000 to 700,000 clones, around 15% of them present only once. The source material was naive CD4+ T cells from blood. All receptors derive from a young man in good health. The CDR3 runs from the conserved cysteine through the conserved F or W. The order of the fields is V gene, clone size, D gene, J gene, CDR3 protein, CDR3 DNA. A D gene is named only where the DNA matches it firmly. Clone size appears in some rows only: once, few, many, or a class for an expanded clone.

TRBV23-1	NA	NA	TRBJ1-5	CANPNQPQHF	TGCGCCAACCCAAATCAGCCCCAGCATTTT
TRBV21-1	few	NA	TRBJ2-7	CADFDGPRGGVQYF	TGTGCCGACTTCGACGGGCCCCGGGGAGGCGTGCAGTACTTC
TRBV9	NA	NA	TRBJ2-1	CASSVAPRLYNEQFF	TGTGCCAGCAGCGTAGCTCCAAGACTATACAATGAGCAGTTCTTC
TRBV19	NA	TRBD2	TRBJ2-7	CASSTGGVPYEQYF	TGTGCCAGTAGTACGGGGGGAGTCCCCTACGAGCAGTACTTC
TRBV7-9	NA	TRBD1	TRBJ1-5	CASSTGQVKNQPQHF	TGTGCCAGCAGCACGGGACAGGTTAAAAATCAGCCCCAGCATTTT
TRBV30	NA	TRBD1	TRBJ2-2	CAWSATGGTGELFF	TGTGCCTGGAGTGCAACAGGGGGCACCGGGGAGCTGTTTTTT
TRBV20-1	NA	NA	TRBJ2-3	CSAMTDTQYF	TGCAGTGCTATGACAGATACGCAGTATTTT
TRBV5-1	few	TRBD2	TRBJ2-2	CASSPGTSPTGELFF	TGCGCCAGCAGCCCCGGGACTAGCCCCACCGGGGAGCTGTTTTTT
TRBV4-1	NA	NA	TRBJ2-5	CASSQDPGSQETQYF	TGCGCCAGCAGCCAAGATCCGGGGTCTCAAGAGACCCAGTACTTC
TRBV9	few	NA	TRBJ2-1	CASSVVGNSKSSYNEQFF	TGTGCCAGCAGCGTAGTGGGGAACAGTAAAAGCTCCTACAATGAGCAGTTCTTC
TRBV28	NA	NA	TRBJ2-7	CASSRYYEQYF	TGTGCCAGCAGCCGTTACTACGAGCAGTACTTC
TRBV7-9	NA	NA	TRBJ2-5	CASSLGRGTKETQYF	TGTGCCAGTAGCTTAGGGCGGGGAACGAAAGAGACCCAGTACTTC